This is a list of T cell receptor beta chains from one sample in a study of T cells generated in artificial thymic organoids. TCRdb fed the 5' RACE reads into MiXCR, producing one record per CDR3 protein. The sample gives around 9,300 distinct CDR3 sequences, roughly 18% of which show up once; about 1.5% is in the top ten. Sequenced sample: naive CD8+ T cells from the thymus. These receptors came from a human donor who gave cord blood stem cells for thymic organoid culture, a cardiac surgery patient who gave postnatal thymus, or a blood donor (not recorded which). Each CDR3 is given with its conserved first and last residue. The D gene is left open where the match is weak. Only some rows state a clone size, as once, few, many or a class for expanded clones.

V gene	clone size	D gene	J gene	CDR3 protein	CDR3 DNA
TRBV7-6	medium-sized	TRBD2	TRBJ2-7	CASSFGSGAGATYEQYF	TGTGCCAGCAGCTTTGGTAGCGGGGCAGGAGCAACCTACGAGCAGTACTTC
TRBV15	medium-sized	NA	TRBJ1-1	CATSRDRTVRGAEAFF	TGTGCCACCAGCAGAGACCGGACAGTTAGAGGAGCTGAAGCTTTCTTT
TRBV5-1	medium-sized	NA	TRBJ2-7	CASSRHTGTYEQYF	TGCGCCAGCAGCCGCCACACAGGTACCTACGAGCAGTACTTC
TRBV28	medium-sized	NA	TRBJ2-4	CASSCRWGRPTNIQYF	TGTGCCAGCAGTTGCCGGTGGGGCCGACCAACAAACATTCAGTACTTC
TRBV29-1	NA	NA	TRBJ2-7	CSVEDGVAGAYGEQYF	TGCAGCGTTGAAGATGGGGTGGCGGGGGCCTACGGCGAGCAGTACTTC
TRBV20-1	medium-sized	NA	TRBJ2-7	CSASGTGAQRTYEQYF	TGCAGTGCTAGTGGCACGGGAGCTCAGCGGACCTACGAGCAGTACTTC
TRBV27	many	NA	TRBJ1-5	CASGWTKSNQPQHF	TGTGCCAGCGGCTGGACGAAGAGCAATCAGCCCCAGCATTTT
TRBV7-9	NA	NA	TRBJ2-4	CASSSAVTPNIQYF	TGTGCCAGCAGCTCCGCCGTGACGCCAAACATTCAGTACTTC
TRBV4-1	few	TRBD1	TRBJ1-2	CASSQALDRERTGYGYTF	TGCGCCAGCAGCCAAGCTTTGGACAGGGAGCGTACGGGCTATGGCTACACCTTC
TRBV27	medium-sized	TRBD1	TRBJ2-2	CASRELSGTGSTGELFF	TGTGCCAGCAGAGAACTCTCCGGGACAGGGAGCACCGGGGAGCTGTTTTTT
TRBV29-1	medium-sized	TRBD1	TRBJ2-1	CSVTGTGVTSGEQFF	TGCAGCGTCACCGGGACAGGGGTGACCAGCGGTGAGCAGTTCTTC
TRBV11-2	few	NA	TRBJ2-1	CASRHNEQFF	TGTGCCAGCAGGCACAATGAGCAGTTCTTC
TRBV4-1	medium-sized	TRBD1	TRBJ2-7	CASSLRTGSHEQYF	TGCGCCAGCAGCCTAAGGACAGGGTCCCACGAGCAGTACTTC
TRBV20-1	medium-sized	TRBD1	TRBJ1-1	CSARVIGQAVNTEAFF	TGCAGTGCTAGAGTGATAGGACAGGCCGTAAACACTGAAGCTTTCTTT
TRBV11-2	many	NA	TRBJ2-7	CASSLVPNYEQYF	TGTGCCAGCAGCTTAGTCCCAAACTACGAGCAGTACTTC
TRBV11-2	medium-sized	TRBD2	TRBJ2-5	CASSPETSGLAGRETQYF	TGTGCCAGCAGCCCCGAAACCTCGGGACTAGCGGGAAGAGAGACCCAGTACTTC
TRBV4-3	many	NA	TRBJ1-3	CASSQDGMSTHSGNTIYF	TGCGCCAGCAGCCAAGATGGGATGAGCACCCACTCTGGAAACACCATATATTTT
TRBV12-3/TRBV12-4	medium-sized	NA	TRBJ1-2	CASSFKNNYGYTF	TGTGCCAGCAGTTTTAAGAATAACTATGGCTACACCTTC
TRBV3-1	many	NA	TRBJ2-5	CASSQASDQETQYF	TGTGCCAGCAGCCAAGCCAGCGACCAAGAGACCCAGTACTTC
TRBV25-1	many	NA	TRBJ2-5	CASSEFMFGADQETQYF	TGTGCCAGCAGTGAATTTATGTTCGGGGCCGACCAAGAGACCCAGTACTTC
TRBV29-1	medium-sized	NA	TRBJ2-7	CSVMLGSSKYYEQYF	TGCAGCGTCATGCTGGGTTCCAGCAAATACTACGAGCAGTACTTC
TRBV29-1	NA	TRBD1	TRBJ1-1	CSAGQGRVTEAFF	TGCAGCGCAGGACAGGGCAGAGTCACTGAAGCTTTCTTT
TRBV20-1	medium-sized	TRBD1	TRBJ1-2	CSVILSAGGSRHYGYTF	TGCAGTGTCATTCTCTCGGCAGGGGGCTCGCGGCACTATGGCTACACCTTC
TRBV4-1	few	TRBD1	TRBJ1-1	CASSGVHRGPTEAFF	TGCGCCAGCAGCGGAGTCCACAGGGGGCCGACTGAAGCTTTCTTT
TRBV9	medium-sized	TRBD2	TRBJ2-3	CASSVASGGGDTQYF	TGTGCCAGCAGCGTAGCTAGCGGGGGAGGAGATACGCAGTATTTT
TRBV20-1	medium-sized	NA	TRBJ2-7	CSASDPGPGSYEQYF	TGCAGTGCTAGTGACCCGGGCCCCGGATCCTACGAGCAGTACTTC
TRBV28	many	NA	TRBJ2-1	CASASGMNSNEQFF	TGTGCCAGCGCTTCCGGGATGAATTCCAATGAGCAGTTCTTC
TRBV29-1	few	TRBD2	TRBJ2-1	CSVYLLRGVILF	TGCAGCGTTTACCTCCTCCGGGGGGTTATTCTCTTC
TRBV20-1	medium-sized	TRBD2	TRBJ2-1	CSAPGTSGINYNEQFF	TGCAGTGCGCCGGGGACTAGCGGGATAAACTACAATGAGCAGTTCTTC
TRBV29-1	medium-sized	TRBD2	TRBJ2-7	CSVEEGLAGGGGSYEQYF	TGCAGCGTTGAAGAGGGACTAGCGGGAGGGGGGGGCTCCTACGAGCAGTACTTC
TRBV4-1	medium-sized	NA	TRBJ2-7	CASSLSPSTGDEQYF	TGCGCCAGCAGCTTATCCCCCTCGACGGGGGACGAGCAGTACTTC
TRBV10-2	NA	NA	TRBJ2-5	CASKSYREGETQYF	TGCGCCAGCAAGAGTTACAGGGAAGGCGAGACCCAGTACTTC
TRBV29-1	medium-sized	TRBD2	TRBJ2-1	CSVGGREEVYNEQFF	TGCAGCGTCGGCGGGAGAGAGGAAGTCTACAATGAGCAGTTCTTC
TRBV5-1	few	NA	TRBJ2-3	CASSLSGDTQYF	TGCGCCAGCAGCTTATCTGGGGATACGCAGTATTTT
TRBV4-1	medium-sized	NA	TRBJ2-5	CASSQAYGAEQETQYF	TGCGCCAGCAGCCAAGCCTACGGGGCGGAGCAAGAGACCCAGTACTTC
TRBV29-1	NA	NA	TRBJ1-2	CSVGSGSGYTF	TGCAGCGTTGGTTCCGGGTCTGGCTACACCTTC
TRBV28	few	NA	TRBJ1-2	CASSLVGGQDYGYTF	TGTGCCAGCAGTTTAGTCGGGGGCCAAGACTATGGCTACACCTTC
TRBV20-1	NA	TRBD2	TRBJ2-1	CSGDLWRGVREQFF	TGCAGTGGGGACCTTTGGCGGGGGGTGCGTGAGCAGTTCTTC
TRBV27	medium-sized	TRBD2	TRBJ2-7	CASSSRRSGRVYEQYF	TGTGCCAGCAGCTCACGGAGGAGCGGGAGAGTCTACGAGCAGTACTTC
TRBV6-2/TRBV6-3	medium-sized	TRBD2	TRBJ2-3	CASRYTSVAGSTDTQYF	TGTGCCAGCAGATACACCTCGGTAGCGGGATCCACAGATACGCAGTATTTT
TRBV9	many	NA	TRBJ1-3	CASSVVPFRCSGNTIYF	TGTGCCAGCAGCGTAGTCCCCTTCAGGTGCTCTGGAAACACCATATATTTT
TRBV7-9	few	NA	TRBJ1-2	CASSLGSMNGYTF	TGTGCCAGCAGCTTAGGCTCGATGAATGGCTACACCTTC
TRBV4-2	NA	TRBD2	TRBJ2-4	CASSQLTSGGAKNIQYF	TGTGCCAGCAGCCAATTGACTAGCGGGGGAGCCAAAAACATTCAGTACTTC
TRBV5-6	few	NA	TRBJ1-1	CASSLLSGTEAFF	TGTGCCAGCAGCTTGCTGTCCGGGACTGAAGCTTTCTTT
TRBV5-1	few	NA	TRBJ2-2	CASSFDHNRGTGELFF	TGCGCCAGCAGCTTCGACCACAACCGGGGCACCGGGGAGCTGTTTTTT
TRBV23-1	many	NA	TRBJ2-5	CASSQWTNGETQYF	TGCGCCAGCAGTCAATGGACAAATGGGGAGACCCAGTACTTC
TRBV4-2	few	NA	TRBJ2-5	CASSQDTFGAQETQYF	TGTGCCAGCAGCCAAGACACCTTCGGCGCACAAGAGACCCAGTACTTC
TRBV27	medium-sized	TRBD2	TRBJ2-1	CASSLREEDNEQFF	TGTGCCAGCAGTTTGCGGGAGGAAGACAATGAGCAGTTCTTC
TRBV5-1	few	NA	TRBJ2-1	CASSSPRTATRFVSARNNEQFF	TGCGCCAGCAGCTCCCCACGGACAGCCACGCGCTTTGTGTCGGCAAGGAACAATGAGCAGTTCTTC
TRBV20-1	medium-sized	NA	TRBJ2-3	CSARDGIHTQYF	TGCAGTGCTAGAGATGGGATACATACGCAGTATTTT
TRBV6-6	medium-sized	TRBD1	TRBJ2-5	CASSSRTGGTQYF	TGTGCCAGCAGTTCCAGGACAGGGGGGACCCAGTACTTC
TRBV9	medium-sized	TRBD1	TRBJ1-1	CASSPSSEHRGEFGAFF	TGTGCCAGCAGCCCTAGTAGTGAGCACAGGGGGGAGTTCGGAGCTTTCTTT